This T cell receptor (beta chain) was sequenced during a study of identical twins. Trimming pared 5 bases from V and 4 bases from J, leaving 13 bases between. This CDR3 is built from 14 residues. Germline-derived CDR1 and CDR2 are MNHNS and SASEGT. Via MiXCR, TCRdb re-called the 5' RACE reads, giving one row per CDR3 protein. The data contain hundreds of thousands of distinct CDR3 sequences, over 9% of them singletons. The data also belong to a second study, concerning yellow fever vaccine responses in identical twins.

This receptor was identified in a woman aged 18 to 35 in good health. This chain uses TRBV6-1 with TRBJ2-3, with D perhaps TRBD2 (5 bases). Sequenced sample: CD8+ T cells sorted from blood. CDR3 sequence (DNA): TGTGCCAGCAGTATAGCCCAGAGGGCAGATACGCAGTATTTT. Protein: CASSIAQRADTQYF.